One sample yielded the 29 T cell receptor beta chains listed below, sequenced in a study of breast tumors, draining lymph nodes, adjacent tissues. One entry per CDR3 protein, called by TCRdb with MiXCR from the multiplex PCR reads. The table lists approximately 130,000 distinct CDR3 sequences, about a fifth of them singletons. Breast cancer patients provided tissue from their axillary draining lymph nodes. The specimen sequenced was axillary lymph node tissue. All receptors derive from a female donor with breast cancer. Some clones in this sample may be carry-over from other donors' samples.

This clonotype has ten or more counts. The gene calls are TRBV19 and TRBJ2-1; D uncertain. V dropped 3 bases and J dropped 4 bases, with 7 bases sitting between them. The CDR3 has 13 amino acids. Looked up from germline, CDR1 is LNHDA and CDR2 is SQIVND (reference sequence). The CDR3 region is CASSIGQYNEQFF. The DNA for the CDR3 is TGTGCCAGTAGTATTGGGCAGTACAATGAGCAGTTCTTC.

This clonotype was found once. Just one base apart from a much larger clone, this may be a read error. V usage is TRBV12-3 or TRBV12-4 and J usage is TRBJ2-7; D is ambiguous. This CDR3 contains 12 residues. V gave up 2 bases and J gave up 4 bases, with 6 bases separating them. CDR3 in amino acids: CASSLRFYEQYF. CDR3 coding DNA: TGTGCCAGCAGTTTAAGGTTTTACGAGCAGTACTTC.

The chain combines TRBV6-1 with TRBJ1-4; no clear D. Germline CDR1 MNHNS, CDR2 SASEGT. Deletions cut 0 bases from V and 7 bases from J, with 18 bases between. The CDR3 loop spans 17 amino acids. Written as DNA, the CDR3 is TGTGCCAGCAGTGAAGCTGGCGGCGGGTCCCGAGTTGAAAAACTGTTTTTT. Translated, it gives CASSEAGGGSRVEKLFF.

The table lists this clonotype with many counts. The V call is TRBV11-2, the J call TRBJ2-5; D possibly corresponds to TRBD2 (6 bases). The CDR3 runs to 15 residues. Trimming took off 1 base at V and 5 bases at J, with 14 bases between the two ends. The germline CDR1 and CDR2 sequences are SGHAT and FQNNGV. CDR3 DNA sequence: TGTGCCAGCAGCTTAGCTGGGACTTCGGTGGAGACCCAGTACTTC. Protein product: CASSLAGTSVETQYF.

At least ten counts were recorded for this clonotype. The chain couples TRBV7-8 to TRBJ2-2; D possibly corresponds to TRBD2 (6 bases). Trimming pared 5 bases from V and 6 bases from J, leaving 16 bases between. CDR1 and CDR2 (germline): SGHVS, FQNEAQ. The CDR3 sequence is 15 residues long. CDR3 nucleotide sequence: TGTGCCAGCAGCCCCCCCGGGACTCAGGCCGGGGAGCTGTTTTTT. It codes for CASSPPGTQAGELFF. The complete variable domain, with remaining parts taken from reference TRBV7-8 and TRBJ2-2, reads GAGVSQSPRYKVAKRGQDVALRCDPISGHVSLFWYQQALGQGPEFLTYFQNEAQLDKSGLPSDRFFAERPEGSVSTLKIQRTQQEDSAVYLCASSPPGTQAGELFFGEGSRLTVL.

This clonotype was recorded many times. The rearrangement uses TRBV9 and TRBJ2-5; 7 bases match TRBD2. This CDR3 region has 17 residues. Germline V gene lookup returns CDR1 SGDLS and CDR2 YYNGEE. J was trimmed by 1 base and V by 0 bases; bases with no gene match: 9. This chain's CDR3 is CASSVVGASGIQETQYF. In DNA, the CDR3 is TGTGCCAGCAGCGTAGTGGGCGCCAGCGGGATCCAAGAGACCCAGTACTTC.

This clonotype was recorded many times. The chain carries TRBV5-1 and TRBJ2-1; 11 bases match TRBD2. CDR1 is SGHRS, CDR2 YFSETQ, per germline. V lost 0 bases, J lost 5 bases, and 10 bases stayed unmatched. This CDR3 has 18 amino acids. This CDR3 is CASSLVGLLAGVDNEQFF. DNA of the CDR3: TGCGCCAGCAGCTTGGTGGGCCTACTAGCGGGAGTTGACAATGAGCAGTTCTTC.

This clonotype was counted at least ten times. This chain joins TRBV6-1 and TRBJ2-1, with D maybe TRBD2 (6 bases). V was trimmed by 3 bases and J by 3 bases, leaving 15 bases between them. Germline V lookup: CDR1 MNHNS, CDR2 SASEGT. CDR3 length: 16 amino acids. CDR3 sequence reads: CASSDPSVGYYNEQFF. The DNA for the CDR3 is TGTGCCAGCAGTGATCCTAGCGTCGGCTACTACAATGAGCAGTTCTTC.

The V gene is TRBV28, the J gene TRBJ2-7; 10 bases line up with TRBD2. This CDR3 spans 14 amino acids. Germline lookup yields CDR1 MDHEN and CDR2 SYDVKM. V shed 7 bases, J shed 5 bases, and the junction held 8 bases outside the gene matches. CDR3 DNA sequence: TGTGCCAGCACCCTAGCGGGAGAGGGCGACGAGCAGTACTTC. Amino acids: CASTLAGEGDEQYF.

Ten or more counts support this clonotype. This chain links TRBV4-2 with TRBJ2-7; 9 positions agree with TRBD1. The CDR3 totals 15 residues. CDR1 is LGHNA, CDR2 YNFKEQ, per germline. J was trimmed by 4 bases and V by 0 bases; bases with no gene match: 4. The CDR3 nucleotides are TGTGCCAGCAGCCAAGACCGGGACAGGGCGTACGAGCAGTACTTC. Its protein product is CASSQDRDRAYEQYF.

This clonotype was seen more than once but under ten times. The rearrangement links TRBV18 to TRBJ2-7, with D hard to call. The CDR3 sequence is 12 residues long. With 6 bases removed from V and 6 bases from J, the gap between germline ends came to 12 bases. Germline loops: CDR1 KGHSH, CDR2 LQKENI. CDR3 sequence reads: CASSPDSAEQYF. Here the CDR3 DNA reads TGTGCCAGCTCTCCCGACTCAGCCGAGCAGTACTTC.

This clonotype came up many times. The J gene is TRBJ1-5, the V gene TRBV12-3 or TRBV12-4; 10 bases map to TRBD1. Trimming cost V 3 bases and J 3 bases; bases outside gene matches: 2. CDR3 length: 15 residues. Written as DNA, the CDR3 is TGTGCCAGCAGTTTCGGGACAGGGGACAATCAGCCCCAGCATTTT. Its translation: CASSFGTGDNQPQHF.

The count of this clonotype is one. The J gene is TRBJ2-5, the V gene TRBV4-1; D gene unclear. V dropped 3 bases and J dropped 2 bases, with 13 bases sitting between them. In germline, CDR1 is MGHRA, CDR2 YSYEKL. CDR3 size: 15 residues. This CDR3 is CASSQTPSYQETQYF. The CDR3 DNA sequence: TGCGCCAGCAGCCAGACACCCTCCTATCAAGAGACCCAGTACTTC.

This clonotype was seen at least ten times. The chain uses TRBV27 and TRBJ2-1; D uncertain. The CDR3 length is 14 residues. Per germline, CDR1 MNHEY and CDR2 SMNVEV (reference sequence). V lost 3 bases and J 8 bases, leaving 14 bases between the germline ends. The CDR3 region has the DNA TGTGCCAGCAGTTTGCGAAAGGGCTCGGATGAGCAGTTCTTC. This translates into CASSLRKGSDEQFF.

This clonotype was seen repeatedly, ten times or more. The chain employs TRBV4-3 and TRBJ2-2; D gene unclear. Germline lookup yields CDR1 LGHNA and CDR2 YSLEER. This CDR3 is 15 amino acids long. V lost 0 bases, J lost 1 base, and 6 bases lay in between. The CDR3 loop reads CASSQEAQNTGELFF. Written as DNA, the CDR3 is TGCGCCAGCAGCCAAGAAGCACAGAACACCGGGGAGCTGTTTTTT.

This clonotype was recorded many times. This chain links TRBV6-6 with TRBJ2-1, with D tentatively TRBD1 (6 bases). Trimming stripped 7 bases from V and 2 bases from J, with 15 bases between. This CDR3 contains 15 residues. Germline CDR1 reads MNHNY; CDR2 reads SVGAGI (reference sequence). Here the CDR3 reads CASIEGQSTYNEQFF. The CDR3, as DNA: TGTGCCAGCATCGAAGGACAGTCTACCTACAATGAGCAGTTCTTC.

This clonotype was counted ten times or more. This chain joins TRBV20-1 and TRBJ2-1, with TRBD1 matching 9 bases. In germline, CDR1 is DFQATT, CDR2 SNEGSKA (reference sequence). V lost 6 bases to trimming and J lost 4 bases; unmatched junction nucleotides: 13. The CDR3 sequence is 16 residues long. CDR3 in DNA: TGCAGTGCCCCCGCCCCGGGACAGGGTTCTTACAATGAGCAGTTCTTC. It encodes CSAPAPGQGSYNEQFF.

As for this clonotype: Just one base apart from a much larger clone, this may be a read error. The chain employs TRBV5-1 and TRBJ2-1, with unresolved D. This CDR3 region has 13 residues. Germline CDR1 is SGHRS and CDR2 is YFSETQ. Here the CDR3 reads CASSLVGNNERFF. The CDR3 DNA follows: TGCGCCAGCAGCTTGGTTGGAAACAATGAGCGGTTCTTC.

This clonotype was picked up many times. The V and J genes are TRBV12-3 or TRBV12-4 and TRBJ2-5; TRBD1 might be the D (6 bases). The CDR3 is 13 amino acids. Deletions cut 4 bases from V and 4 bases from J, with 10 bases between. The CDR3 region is CASSYQGRETQYF. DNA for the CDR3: TGTGCCAGCAGTTACCAGGGGCGAGAGACCCAGTACTTC.

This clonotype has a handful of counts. CDR3 sequence: CASSLIAGGRNEQYF. The DNA for the CDR3 is TGTGCCAGCAGTTTAATTGCGGGAGGGAGAAACGAGCAGTACTTC. The chain links TRBV28 to TRBJ2-7; 9 positions agree with TRBD2. There are 15 residues in the CDR3. Trimming at V came to 2 bases and at J to 5 bases, leaving 7 bases not matched to a gene. Germline V gene data show CDR1 as MDHEN and CDR2 as SYDVKM. The full variable domain, with the rest looked up from reference TRBV28 and TRBJ2-7, is DVKVTQSSRYLVKRTGEKVFLECVQDMDHENMFWYRQDPGLGLRLIYFSYDVKMKEKGDIPEGYSVSREKKERFSLILESASTNQTSMYLCASSLIAGGRNEQYFGPGTRLTVT.

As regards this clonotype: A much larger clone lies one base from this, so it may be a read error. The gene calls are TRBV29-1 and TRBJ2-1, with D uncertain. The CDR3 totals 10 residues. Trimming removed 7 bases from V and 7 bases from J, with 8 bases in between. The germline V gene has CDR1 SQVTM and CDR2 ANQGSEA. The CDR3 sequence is CSAGENEQFF. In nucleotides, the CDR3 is TGCAGCGCTGGTGAAAATGAGCAGTTCTTC.

The CDR3 coding sequence is TGTGCCAGCACTCTATCGTCTAGCGGGAGAAGTAAAGAGCAGTACTTC. The encoded protein is CASTLSSSGRSKEQYF. The rearrangement joins TRBV2 to TRBJ2-7; 10 bases fit TRBD2. The V and J ends lost 7 bases and 7 bases, in that order; junction bases with no gene match: 16. The V gene's germline CDR1 is SNHLY and CDR2 FYNNEI. The CDR3 extends over 16 amino acids.

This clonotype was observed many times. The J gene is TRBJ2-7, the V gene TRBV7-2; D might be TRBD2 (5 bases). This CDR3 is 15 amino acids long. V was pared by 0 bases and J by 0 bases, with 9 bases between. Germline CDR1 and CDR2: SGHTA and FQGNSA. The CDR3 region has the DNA TGTGCCAGCAGCTTAGCTAAAGGGAGCTCCTACGAGCAGTACTTC. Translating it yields CASSLAKGSSYEQYF.

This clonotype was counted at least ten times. The CDR3 protein is CASSLYIEGLAGRAYEQYF. The CDR3 coding sequence is TGCGCCAGCAGCTTGTATATCGAAGGGCTAGCGGGAAGAGCCTACGAGCAGTACTTC. The chain uses TRBV5-1 and TRBJ2-7; 9 bases line up with TRBD2. The trim removed 1 base at V and 2 bases at J, leaving 16 bases unmatched. The CDR3 loop spans 19 amino acids. Germline lookup yields CDR1 SGHRS and CDR2 YFSETQ.

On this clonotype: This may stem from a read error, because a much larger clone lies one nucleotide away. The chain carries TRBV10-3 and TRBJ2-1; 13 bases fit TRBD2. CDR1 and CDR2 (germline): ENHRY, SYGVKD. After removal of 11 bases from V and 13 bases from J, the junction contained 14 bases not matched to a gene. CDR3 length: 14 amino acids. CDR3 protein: CAVGTSGRAADQFF. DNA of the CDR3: TGTGCCGTCGGAACTAGCGGGAGGGCCGCCGACCAGTTCTTC.

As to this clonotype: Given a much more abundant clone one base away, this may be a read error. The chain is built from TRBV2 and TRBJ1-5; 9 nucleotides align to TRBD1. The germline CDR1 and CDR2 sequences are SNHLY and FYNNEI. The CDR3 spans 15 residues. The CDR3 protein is CASRNTGGGSQSQHF. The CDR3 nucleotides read TGTGCCAGCAGAAACACAGGGGGCGGTTCTCAGTCCCAGCATTTT.

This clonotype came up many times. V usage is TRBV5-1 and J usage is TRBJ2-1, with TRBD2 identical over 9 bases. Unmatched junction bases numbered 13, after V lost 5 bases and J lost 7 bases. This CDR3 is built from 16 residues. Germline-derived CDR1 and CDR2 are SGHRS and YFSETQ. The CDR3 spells CASRRAGGGPRNEQFF. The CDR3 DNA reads TGCGCCAGCAGACGAGCGGGAGGAGGGCCTCGGAATGAGCAGTTCTTC.

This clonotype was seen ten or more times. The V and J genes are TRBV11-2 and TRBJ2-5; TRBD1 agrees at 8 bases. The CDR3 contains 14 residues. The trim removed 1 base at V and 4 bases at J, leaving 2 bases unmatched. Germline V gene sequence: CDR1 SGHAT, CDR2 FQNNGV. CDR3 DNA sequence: TGTGCCAGCAGCTTAGCAGGGGGCAGAGAGACCCAGTACTTC. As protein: CASSLAGGRETQYF. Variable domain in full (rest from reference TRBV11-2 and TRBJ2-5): EAGVAQSPRYKIIEKRQSVAFWCNPISGHATLYWYQQILGQGPKLLIQFQNNGVVDDSQLPKDRFSAERLKGVDSTLKIQPAKLEDSAVYLCASSLAGGRETQYFGPGTRLLVL.

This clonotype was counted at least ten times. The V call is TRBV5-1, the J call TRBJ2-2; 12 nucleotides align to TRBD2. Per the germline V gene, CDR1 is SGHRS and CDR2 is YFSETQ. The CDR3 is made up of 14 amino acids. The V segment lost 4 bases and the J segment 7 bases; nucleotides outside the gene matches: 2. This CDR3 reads CASSRLAGVGELFF. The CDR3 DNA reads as TGCGCCAGCAGCCGACTAGCGGGGGTCGGGGAGCTGTTTTTT.